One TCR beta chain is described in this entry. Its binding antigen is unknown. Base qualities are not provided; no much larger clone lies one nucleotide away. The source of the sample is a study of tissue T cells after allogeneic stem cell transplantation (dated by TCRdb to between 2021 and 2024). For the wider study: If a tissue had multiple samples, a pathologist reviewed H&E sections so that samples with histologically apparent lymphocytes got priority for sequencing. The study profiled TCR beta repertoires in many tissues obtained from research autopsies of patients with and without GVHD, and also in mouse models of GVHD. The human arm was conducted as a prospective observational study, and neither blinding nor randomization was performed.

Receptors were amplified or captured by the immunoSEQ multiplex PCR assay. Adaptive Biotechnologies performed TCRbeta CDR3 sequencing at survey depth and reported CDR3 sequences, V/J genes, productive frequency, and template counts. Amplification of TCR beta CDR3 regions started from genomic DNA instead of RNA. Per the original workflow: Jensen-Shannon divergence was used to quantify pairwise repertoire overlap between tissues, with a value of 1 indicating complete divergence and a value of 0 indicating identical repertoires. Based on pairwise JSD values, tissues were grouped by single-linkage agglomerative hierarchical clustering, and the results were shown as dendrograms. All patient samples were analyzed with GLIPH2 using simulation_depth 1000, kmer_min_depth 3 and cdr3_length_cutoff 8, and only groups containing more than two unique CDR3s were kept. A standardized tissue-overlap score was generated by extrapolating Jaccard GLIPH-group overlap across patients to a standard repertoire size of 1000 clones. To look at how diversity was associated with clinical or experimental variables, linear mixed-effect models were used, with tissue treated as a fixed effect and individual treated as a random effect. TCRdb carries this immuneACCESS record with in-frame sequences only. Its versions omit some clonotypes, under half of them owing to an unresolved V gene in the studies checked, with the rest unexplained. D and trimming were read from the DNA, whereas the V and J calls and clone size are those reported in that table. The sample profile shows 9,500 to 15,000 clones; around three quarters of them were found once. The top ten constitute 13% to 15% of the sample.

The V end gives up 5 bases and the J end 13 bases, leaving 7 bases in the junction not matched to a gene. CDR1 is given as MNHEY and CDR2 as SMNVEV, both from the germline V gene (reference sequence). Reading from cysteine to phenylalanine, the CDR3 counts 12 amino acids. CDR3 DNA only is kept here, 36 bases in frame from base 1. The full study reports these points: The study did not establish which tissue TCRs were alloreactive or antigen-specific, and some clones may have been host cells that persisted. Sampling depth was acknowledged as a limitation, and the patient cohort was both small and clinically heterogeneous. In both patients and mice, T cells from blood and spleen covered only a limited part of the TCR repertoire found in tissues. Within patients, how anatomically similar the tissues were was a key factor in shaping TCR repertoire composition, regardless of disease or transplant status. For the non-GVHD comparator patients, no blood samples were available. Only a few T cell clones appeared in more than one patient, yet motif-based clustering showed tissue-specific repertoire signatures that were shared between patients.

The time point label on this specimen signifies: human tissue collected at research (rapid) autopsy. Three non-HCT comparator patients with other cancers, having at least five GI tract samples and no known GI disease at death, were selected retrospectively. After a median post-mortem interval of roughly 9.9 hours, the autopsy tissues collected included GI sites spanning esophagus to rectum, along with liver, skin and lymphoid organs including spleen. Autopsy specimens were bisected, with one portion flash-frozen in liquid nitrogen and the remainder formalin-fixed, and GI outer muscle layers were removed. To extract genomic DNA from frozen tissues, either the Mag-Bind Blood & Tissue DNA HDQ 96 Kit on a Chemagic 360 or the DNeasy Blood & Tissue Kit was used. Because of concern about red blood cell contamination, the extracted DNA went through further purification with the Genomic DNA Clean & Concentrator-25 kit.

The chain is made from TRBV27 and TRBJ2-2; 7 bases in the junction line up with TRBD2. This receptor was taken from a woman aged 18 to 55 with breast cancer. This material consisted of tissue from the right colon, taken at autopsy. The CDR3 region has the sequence CASSPTGGRLFF. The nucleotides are TGTGCCAGCAGTCCGACGGGGGGAAGGCTGTTTTTT.